A selection of T cell receptor beta chains follows, all from one sample in a study of T cells in Graves' hyperthyroidism and ophthalmopathy. TCRdb reprocessed the multiplex PCR reads via MiXCR and lists one record per CDR3 protein. The table includes under 300,000 distinct CDR3 sequences, roughly 15% detected once. Sequencing was done on a sample of blood. The receptors originated from a woman in her forties or fifties with Graves' hyperthyroidism that later progressed to Graves' ophthalmopathy. The CDR3 runs from the conserved cysteine through the conserved F or W. Each record gives: J gene, V gene, CDR3 protein.

>TRBJ2-3|TRBV7-3
CASSPTGPKGPSTDTQYF
>TRBJ2-3|TRBV11-2
CASSLGSGPTDTQYF
>TRBJ1-2|TRBV30
CAWSHHSTYGYTF
>TRBJ2-2|TRBV14
CASSKGQNTGELFF
>TRBJ2-1|TRBV2
CASSTWTSGIRDEQFF
>TRBJ1-1|TRBV28
CASRPTEMNTEAFF
>TRBJ2-7|TRBV27
CASTSLGRVATYEQYF
>TRBJ2-5|TRBV28
CASSVRTYQETQYF
>TRBJ2-3|TRBV12-3/TRBV12-4
CASRLWESTDTQYF
>TRBJ1-4|TRBV5-1
CASSSGTGGEKLFF
>TRBJ1-5|TRBV4-1
CASSQRTGGYQPQHF
>TRBJ1-2|TRBV5-1
CASSPFPGQGSGDYGYTF
>TRBJ2-1|TRBV7-9
CASSLALGDSSYNEQFF
>TRBJ1-5|TRBV10-2
CASSDTRPGQASNQPQHF
>TRBJ1-1|TRBV12-3/TRBV12-4
CASTLDIADRGATTEAFF
>TRBJ2-7|TRBV6-1
CASCAAGNEQYF
>TRBJ2-1|TRBV28
CASSFSRGNEQFF
>TRBJ1-1|TRBV7-9
CASSLDGGVGAFF
>TRBJ2-1|TRBV30
CAWSEVADEQFF
>TRBJ1-4|TRBV14
CASSQGGLRNEKLFF
>TRBJ1-3|TRBV18
CASSPPDSSGNTIYF
>TRBJ2-5|TRBV18
CASSSPRGIQETQYF
>TRBJ2-5|TRBV2
CASSGTRRETQYF
>TRBJ2-7|TRBV9
CASSIAGTESYEQYF
>TRBJ1-1|TRBV6-1
CASSERIVATEAFF
>TRBJ2-7|TRBV28
CASSLGGLAESYEQYF
>TRBJ1-1|TRBV7-3
CASSPPGGYEAFF
>TRBJ2-1|TRBV20-1
CSARRPGIRAYNEQFF